This T cell receptor (beta chain) was identified during a study of T cells in Graves' hyperthyroidism and ophthalmopathy. PBMCs stemmed from less than 13 ml fresh peripheral blood. RNA transcripts served as the template for amplifying TCR beta CDR3 regions. When the TCR CDR3 underwent first-round RT-PCR, the HTBI primer set was used. TCRdb itself ran the multiplex PCR reads through MiXCR, one entry per CDR3 protein. The sample lists about 400,000 distinct CDR3 sequences, under 15% seen once, with 32% in the top ten. V was clipped by 8 bases and J by 3 bases; unmatched bases: 7. Germline assignment: CDR1 SEHNR and CDR2 FQNEAQ (reference sequence). CDR3 length: 13 residues.

The sequencing input was blood. The genes are TRBV7-9 and TRBJ2-7; 7 nucleotides align to TRBD2. The clonotype originates from a woman aged 25 to 39 with Graves' hyperthyroidism. The CDR3: CASATASGYEQYF. DNA for the CDR3: TGTGCCAGCGCCACGGCTAGCGGCTACGAGCAGTACTTC.